The 22 T cell receptor beta chains in this list originate from one sample, sequenced in a study of CD8 T cells in ankylosing spondylitis. MiXCR, applied by TCRdb to the 5' RACE reads, yields one record per CDR3 protein. The sample shows roughly 36,000 distinct CDR3 sequences, approximately 15% of them seen only once. Sequencing was performed on blood. These receptors were obtained from a male donor with ankylosing spondylitis or in good health (not recorded which).

The table lists this clonotype with a few counts. DNA for the CDR3: TGTGCCAGCAGTCACCGCGACAGGGGTAGCGAGCAGTACTTC. Residues: CASSHRDRGSEQYF. The chain carries TRBV2 and TRBJ2-7; TRBD1 aligns across 8 bases. The trim removed 5 bases at V and 6 bases at J, leaving 9 bases unmatched. The CDR3 loop spans 14 amino acids. Germline CDR1 reads SNHLY; CDR2 reads FYNNEI. Together with reference TRBV2 and TRBJ2-7, the CDR3 gives the full variable domain: EPEVTQTPSHQVTQMGQEVILRCVPISNHLYFYWYRQILGQKVEFLVSFYNNEISEKSEIFDDQFSVERPDGSNFTLKIRSTKLEDSAMYFCASSHRDRGSEQYFGPGTRLTVT.

This chain links TRBV7-2 with TRBJ2-2; D perhaps matches TRBD2 (5 bases). Trimming pared 5 bases from V and 10 bases from J, leaving 17 bases between. The length of the CDR3 is 14 residues. Germline V gene data show CDR1 as SGHTA and CDR2 as FQGNSA. CDR3 bases: TGTGCCAGCAGCCGTGGGTTTCGGGGAGAGGAGCTGTTTTTT. Amino acids: CASSRGFRGEELFF.

The rearrangement uses TRBV7-2 and TRBJ2-3; no firm D call. Germline values: CDR1 SGHTA, CDR2 FQGNSA. V lost 5 bases to trimming and J lost 4 bases, with 16 bases between them. The CDR3 runs 15 residues. DNA for the CDR3: TGTGCCAGCAGCGCCTGGAGAAGTCGGGCAGATACGCAGTATTTT. Residues: CASSAWRSRADTQYF.

This clonotype was detected only a few times. The chain combines TRBV7-2 with TRBJ2-2, with D uncertain. Germline lookup yields CDR1 SGHTA and CDR2 FQGNSA. The length of the CDR3 is 12 residues. V dropped 3 bases and J dropped 7 bases, with 6 bases sitting between them. The CDR3, as DNA: TGTGCCAGCAGCTTTAATGTCGGGGAGCTGTTTTTT. Amino acid sequence: CASSFNVGELFF.

CDR3 DNA: TGCAGCGTGGGACTAGTGGCAAGTGAGCAGTTCTTC. Translated: CSVGLVASEQFF. This chain connects TRBV29-1 to TRBJ2-1, with 8 positions matching TRBD2. Germline V gene lookup returns CDR1 SQVTM and CDR2 ANQGSEA. V trimming: 6 bases; J trimming: 9 bases; junction bases outside the gene matches: 7. The CDR3 length is 12 residues.

This clonotype was recorded a few times. CDR3 DNA sequence: TGTGCCAGCACTGGACAGGGGTTCACAGATACGCAGTATTTT. It codes for CASTGQGFTDTQYF. J is TRBJ2-3 and V is TRBV28, with 9 bases fitting TRBD1. The CDR3 contains 14 residues. Trimming at V came to 7 bases and at J to 2 bases, leaving 4 bases not matched to a gene. Germline CDR1 MDHEN, CDR2 SYDVKM.

This clonotype was counted a few times. This rearrangement joins TRBV7-2 to TRBJ2-3; 8 positions match TRBD2. CDR3 length: 17 residues. Germline CDR1 reads SGHTA; CDR2 reads FQGNSA. V lost 0 bases and J lost 5; bases outside the gene matches: 10. The CDR3 region has the DNA TGTGCCAGCAGCTTAGCGGGGACTAGTGGGGTCCGAGATACGCAGTATTTT. Its translation is CASSLAGTSGVRDTQYF.

The sample holds a few counts of this clonotype. The rearrangement joins TRBV28 to TRBJ2-5; 8 nucleotides agree with TRBD2. The CDR3 is 14 residues long. V lost 4 bases, J lost 4 bases, and 5 bases stayed unmatched. Germline lookup yields CDR1 MDHEN and CDR2 SYDVKM. The CDR3 spells CASSSPGLVETQYF. CDR3 in DNA: TGTGCCAGCAGTTCGCCGGGACTAGTAGAGACCCAGTACTTC.

The table lists this clonotype with a few counts. This chain links TRBV20-1 with TRBJ1-4; the D is unclear. The CDR3 consists of 13 residues. Germline loops: CDR1 DFQATT, CDR2 SNEGSKA (reference sequence). The V end lost 3 bases, the J end lost 4 bases, and 9 bases lay between the germline ends. The CDR3 here is CSASWHYNEKLFF. The CDR3 DNA reads TGCAGTGCTAGCTGGCACTATAATGAAAAACTGTTTTTT.

This clonotype was counted a few times. This chain joins TRBV7-9 and TRBJ2-2, with 7 bases aligning to TRBD1. The CDR3 covers 15 residues. Germline V gene lookup returns CDR1 SEHNR and CDR2 FQNEAQ (reference sequence). The junction had 5 bases not matched to a gene; V was cut back by 2 bases and J by 5 bases. In DNA form, the CDR3 reads TGTGCCAGCAGCTTACCCTTACAGGGGACCGGGGAGCTGTTTTTT. Its translation: CASSLPLQGTGELFF.

The chain links TRBV28 to TRBJ2-5; 10 bases agree with TRBD2. CDR1 is MDHEN and CDR2 is SYDVKM in the germline V gene. Trimming removed 6 bases from V and 2 bases from J; junction bases left unmatched: 3. This CDR3 contains 14 residues. The CDR3 spells CASRAGGSQETQYF. In DNA form, the CDR3 reads TGTGCCAGCAGAGCGGGAGGGTCACAAGAGACCCAGTACTTC.

The chain carries TRBV6-6 and TRBJ2-7; TRBD2 aligns across 11 bases. This CDR3 has 18 amino acids. The junction had 13 bases not matched to a gene; V was cut back by 4 bases and J by 2 bases. The germline CDR1 and CDR2 sequences are MNHNY and SVGAGI (reference sequence). The CDR3 sequence is CASSSRGLAGGSAYEQYF. CDR3 in DNA: TGTGCCAGCAGTTCCCGGGGGCTAGCGGGAGGCAGTGCCTACGAGCAGTACTTC.

This clonotype was observed a handful of times. J is TRBJ1-1 and V is TRBV29-1; possibly TRBD1 for D (6 bases). This CDR3 region has 13 residues. V gave up 1 base and J gave up 0 bases, with 6 bases separating them. Germline values: CDR1 SQVTM, CDR2 ANQGSEA. DNA of the CDR3: TGCAGCGTTGAAGGGGACATGAACACTGAAGCTTTCTTT. Translation gives CSVEGDMNTEAFF.

This clonotype was detected only a few times. The rearrangement uses TRBV28 and TRBJ2-4; the match to TRBD1 covers 9 bases. The germline gives CDR1 MDHEN, CDR2 SYDVKM. J lost 6 bases, V lost 6 bases, and 9 bases had no gene match. The CDR3 runs to 15 residues. The CDR3 DNA reads as TGTGCCAGCAGGACTTCTACAGGGGGCGCAAACATTCAGTACTTC. Translation gives CASRTSTGGANIQYF.

The CDR3 sequence: CASSPAARVRYEQYV. For the CDR3, the DNA is TGTGCCAGCAGTCCGGCGGCACGGGTTAGGTACGAGCAGTACGTC. The genes are TRBV27 and TRBJ2-7; D uncertain. The CDR3 runs 15 residues. V gave up 5 bases and J gave up 4 bases, with 18 bases separating them. Germline V gives CDR1 MNHEY, CDR2 SMNVEV (reference sequence).

This rearrangement joins TRBV12-3 or TRBV12-4 to TRBJ2-1; D gene ambiguous. The ends were cut back, 6 bases at V and 8 bases at J, with 14 bases in the middle. The CDR3 has 13 amino acids. The CDR3 nucleotides read TGTGCCAGCAGGCCCTCTAGATTTGATGAGCAGTTCTTC. Protein: CASRPSRFDEQFF.

This clonotype was counted at least ten times. At one end the junction does not follow the germline gene, possibly because of a read error. The chain employs TRBV5-1 and TRBJ2-3; D is ambiguous. Germline V gene data show CDR1 as SGHRS and CDR2 as YFSETQ. The CDR3 loop spans 14 amino acids. In DNA, the CDR3 is TGTGCCAGCAGTTTCCTAGGTAGCACAGATACGCAGTATTTT. This encodes CASSFLGSTDTQYF. The entire variable domain, with the rest obtained from reference TRBV5-1 and TRBJ2-3, is as follows: KAGVTQTPRYLIKTRGQQVTLSCSPISGHRSVSWYQQTPGQGLQFLFEYFSETQRNKGNFPGRFSGRQFSNSRSEMNVSTLELGDSALYLCASSFLGSTDTQYFGPGTRLTVL.

The gene calls are TRBV5-1 and TRBJ2-3; 9 positions agree with TRBD2. Germline V gene lookup returns CDR1 SGHRS and CDR2 YFSETQ. The CDR3 contains 16 residues. The V and J ends lost 3 bases and 3 bases, in that order; junction bases with no gene match: 8. CDR3 region: CASSSKFSGSTDTQYF. In DNA form, the CDR3 reads TGCGCCAGCAGCTCCAAGTTTAGCGGGAGTACAGATACGCAGTATTTT.

The chain uses TRBV7-9 and TRBJ1-1, with D perhaps matching TRBD1 (5 bases). The CDR3 contains 13 residues. Germline V gene sequence: CDR1 SEHNR, CDR2 FQNEAQ (reference sequence). V gave up 11 bases and J gave up 3 bases, with 16 bases separating them. CDR3 amino acids: CAAGAGWDTEAFF. CDR3 bases: TGTGCCGCAGGAGCAGGGTGGGACACTGAAGCTTTCTTT.

This clonotype came up a few times. The chain employs TRBV5-4 and TRBJ2-2; 8 nucleotides line up with TRBD1. Germline loops: CDR1 SGHNT, CDR2 YYREEE (reference sequence). V lost 9 bases and J lost 5; bases outside the gene matches: 6. This CDR3 comprises 13 residues. This CDR3 reads CAIRQGITGELFF. In nucleotides, the CDR3 is TGTGCCATCCGACAGGGGATAACCGGGGAGCTGTTTTTT.

There are a few counts of this clonotype. The chain uses TRBV6-6 and TRBJ2-3; no reliable D call. Deletions cut 6 bases from V and 6 bases from J, with 13 bases between. Germline V gene data show CDR1 as MNHNY and CDR2 as SVGAGI (reference sequence). CDR3 length equals 13 residues. The CDR3 nucleotides are TGTGCCAGCAGGAACTCAATATGGGATACGCAGTATTTT. Translating it yields CASRNSIWDTQYF.

This clonotype has a handful of counts. The CDR3 nucleotides are TGTGCCAGCAGTCCGGGACTAGCGGGGGGTACCGATGAGCAGTTCTTC. Translated: CASSPGLAGGTDEQFF. This chain connects TRBV27 to TRBJ2-1; the match to TRBD2 covers 15 bases. J lost 8 bases, V lost 5 bases, and 7 bases had no gene match. Germline-derived CDR1 and CDR2 are MNHEY and SMNVEV (reference sequence). The CDR3 has 16 amino acids.